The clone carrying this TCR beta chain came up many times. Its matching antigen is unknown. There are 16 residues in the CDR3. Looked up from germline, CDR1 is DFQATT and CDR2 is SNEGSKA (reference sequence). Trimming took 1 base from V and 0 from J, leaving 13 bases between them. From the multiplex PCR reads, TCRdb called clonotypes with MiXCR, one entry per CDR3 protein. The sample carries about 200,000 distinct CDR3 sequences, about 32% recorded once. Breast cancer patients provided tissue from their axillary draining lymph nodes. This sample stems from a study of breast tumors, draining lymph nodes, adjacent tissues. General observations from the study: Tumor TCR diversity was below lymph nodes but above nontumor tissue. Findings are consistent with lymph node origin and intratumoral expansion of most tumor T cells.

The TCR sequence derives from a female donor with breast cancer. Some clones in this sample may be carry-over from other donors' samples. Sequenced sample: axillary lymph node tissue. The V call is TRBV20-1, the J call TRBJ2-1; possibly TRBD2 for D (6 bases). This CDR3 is CSARVRERSSYNEQFF. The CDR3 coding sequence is TGCAGTGCTAGAGTCCGGGAGAGGAGCTCCTACAATGAGCAGTTCTTC.